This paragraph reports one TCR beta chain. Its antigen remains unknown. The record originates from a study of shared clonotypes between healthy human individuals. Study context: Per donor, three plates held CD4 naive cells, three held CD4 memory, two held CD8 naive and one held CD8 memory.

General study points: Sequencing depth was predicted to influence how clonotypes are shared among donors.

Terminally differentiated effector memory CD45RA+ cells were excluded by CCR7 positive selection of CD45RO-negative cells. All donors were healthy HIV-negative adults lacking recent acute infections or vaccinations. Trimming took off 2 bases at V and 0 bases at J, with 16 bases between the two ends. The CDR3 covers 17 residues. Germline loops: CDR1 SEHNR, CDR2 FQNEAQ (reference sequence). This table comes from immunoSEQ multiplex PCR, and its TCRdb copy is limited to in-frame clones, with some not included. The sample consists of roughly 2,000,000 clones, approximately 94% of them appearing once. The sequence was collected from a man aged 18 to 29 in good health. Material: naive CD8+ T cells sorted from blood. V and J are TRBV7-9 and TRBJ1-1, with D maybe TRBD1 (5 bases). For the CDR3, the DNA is TGTGCCAGCAGCTTATACACCGGGGGGATCATGAACACTGAAGCTTTCTTT. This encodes CASSLYTGGIMNTEAFF.